Listed here are 8 T cell receptor beta chains from one sample, sequenced in a study of healthy donors' naive CD4 and CD8 T cells (dated by TCRdb to about 2015). Sequencing was performed on a 454 GS FLX Titanium. A previously published linear amplification protocol was used to build the TCR libraries, starting from around 550 ng of total RNA. TCRdb reran the public reads through fastp at Q25 and MiXCR, keeping productive beta chains. Rows are combined by CDR3 protein, so each entry shows the most common genes and DNA. The sample table lists 150,000 to 200,000 distinct CDR3 sequences, about four fifths of them with a count of one. The ten largest clonotypes hold less than 2.5% of the sample. Sequencing used naive CD4+ and CD8+ T cells sorted from blood, pooled from several donors. Explained via the paper, the cell subset or site label denotes: FACS-sorted naive CD4+ (CD45RO-CD45RA+) and naive CD8+ (CD45RA+CD27bright) T cells. All receptors come from a pool of human donors in good health; the sample pools cells from several healthy donors.

The CDR3 reads CAWSGDSSGNTIYF. CDR3 nucleotides: TGTGCCTGGAGTGGGGACAGCTCTGGAAACACCATATATTTT. V usage is TRBV30 and J usage is TRBJ1-3; 7 nucleotides match TRBD1. The V gene end was trimmed by 1 base and the J gene end by 0 bases; junction bases not matched to a gene: 0. The CDR3 loop spans 14 amino acids. Looked up from germline, CDR1 is GTSNPN and CDR2 is SVGIG (reference sequence).

This clonotype has just one count. The chain couples TRBV5-4 to TRBJ2-7; no definite D call. V was pared by 5 bases and J by 6 bases, with 15 bases between. The CDR3 consists of 13 residues. The germline V gene encodes CDR1 SGHNT and CDR2 YYREEE (reference sequence). CDR3 coding DNA: TGTGCCAGCAGTCTAGGGCCAGATGGCGAGCAGTACTTC. Translation gives CASSLGPDGEQYF.

In this sample, this clonotype turned up once. This chain joins TRBV29-1 and TRBJ1-1; D unclear. Germline loops: CDR1 SQVTM, CDR2 ANQGSEA. This CDR3 comprises 14 residues. V dropped 3 bases and J dropped 2 bases, with 13 bases sitting between them. The CDR3 loop reads CSVDGVKGNTEAFF. In DNA, the CDR3 is TGCAGCGTTGATGGGGTAAAGGGCAACACTGAAGCTTTCTTT.

The gene calls are TRBV29-1 and TRBJ2-5, with 9 bases fitting TRBD2. The germline gives CDR1 SQVTM, CDR2 ANQGSEA. Trimming removed 5 bases from V and 5 bases from J; junction bases left unmatched: 18. This CDR3 spans 17 amino acids. DNA for the CDR3: TGCAGCGTTCTACAGGGTTCCGGGCGGGAGGGCCGGGAGACCCAGTACTTC. This gives the protein CSVLQGSGREGRETQYF.

The chain employs TRBV19 and TRBJ2-2, with TRBD2 as a possible D gene (6 bases). The CDR3 is made up of 11 amino acids. V was pared by 11 bases and J by 5 bases, with 9 bases between. Germline V lookup: CDR1 LNHDA, CDR2 SQIVND (reference sequence). The CDR3: CAVRETGELFF. CDR3 coding DNA: TGTGCCGTTCGGGAGACCGGGGAGCTGTTTTTT.

This CDR3 is CAISEPQFWTPGEQFF. The CDR3 region has the DNA TGTGCCATCAGTGAGCCCCAATTCTGGACCCCCGGCGAGCAGTTCTTC. V is TRBV10-3 and J is TRBJ2-1, with D uncertain. This CDR3 region has 16 residues. Trimming left V 2 bases short and J 10 bases short, with 21 bases between. The V gene's germline CDR1 is ENHRY and CDR2 SYGVKD.

The J gene is TRBJ2-1, the V gene TRBV7-8; D perhaps matches TRBD1 (6 bases). Trimming took off 4 bases at V and 4 bases at J, with 20 bases between the two ends. CDR3 length: 17 amino acids. The germline V gene encodes CDR1 SGHVS and CDR2 FQNEAQ. DNA for the CDR3: TGTGCCAGCAGCTCAATAAGTTGGGGGCCGAGATACAATGAGCAGTTCTTC. It specifies CASSSISWGPRYNEQFF.

V usage is TRBV10-3 and J usage is TRBJ2-3; D is unresolved. The germline V and J ends were trimmed by 6 bases and 4 bases, with 11 bases remaining between them. The CDR3 runs 13 residues. CDR1 and CDR2 (germline): ENHRY, SYGVKD. The CDR3 sequence: CAIRNIQADTQYF. The CDR3 nucleotides are TGTGCCATCAGAAACATACAAGCAGATACGCAGTATTTT.